The sequence of this TCR beta chain was determined in a study of T-cell memory formation after mild COVID-19. Study-level background: There were largely donor-specific TCR clusters. Regarding the study as a whole: CD4+ bias marked clones expanding day 15 to 37, unlike balanced contracting clones.

Sample barcodes and UMIs were carried by the TCR alpha and TCR beta cDNA libraries that 5'RACE generated with constant-segment primers. TCRdb redid the calling of the 5' RACE reads with MiXCR, one entry per CDR3 protein. The sample contains 450,000 to 650,000 distinct CDR3 sequences, roughly a fifth of which appear only once. The CDR3 loop spans 13 amino acids. Trimming removed 7 bases from V and 3 bases from J, with 13 bases in between. Looked up from germline, CDR1 is MNHEY and CDR2 is SVGAGI. Worth noting for this clonotype: Its antigen is still unknown.

Sequences were obtained from PBMCs or a T cell subset sorted from them (not recorded which). The gene calls are TRBV6-5 and TRBJ2-7; D call uncertain. The receptor was derived from an adult woman who had mild COVID-19 (a few samples of this study predate the infection). Cell type and time point are not known. The CDR3 reads CASIGRASYEQYF. Written as DNA, the CDR3 is TGTGCCAGCATAGGTCGGGCCAGCTACGAGCAGTACTTC.